A single T cell receptor beta chain is shown here with its context. This sample is part of a study of blood T cell repertoires in COVID-19. Study-wide background: The United States, Italy and Spain were the sources of the acute and convalescent COVID-19 samples. In each case, the material was cDNA or gDNA derived from T cells, B-cell-depleted T cells, or PBMCs.

In the study's own analysis: Nucleated cell counts were estimated from reference gene primer amplification. Some clones are missing from TCRdb's copy, which holds only in-frame ones; the method was immunoSEQ multiplex PCR. V and J calls plus clone size are reproduced from that table; the DNA served to infer D and trimming. The repertoire holds fewer than 150,000 clones, with around 78% as singletons. Sequencing used peripheral blood. The sequence was obtained from a man aged 70 or older with acute or convalescent COVID-19.

CDR3: CASSLGAHPTNEQFF. As DNA, the CDR3 is TGCGCCAGCAGCTTGGGGGCCCATCCGACCAATGAGCAGTTCTTC. The chain carries TRBV5-1 and TRBJ2-1; D is ambiguous. CDR1 is SGHRS and CDR2 is YFSETQ in the germline V gene. The length of the CDR3 is 15 residues. Deletions cut 0 bases from V and 6 bases from J, with 13 bases between.